This T cell receptor beta chain was sequenced during a study of T cell repertoires in cytomegalovirus infection (dated by TCRdb to between 2018 and 2020). Regarding the study in general: Recently identified HLA-C-restricted CMV epitopes, whose presentation resists viral immunomodulation, were targeted by peptide stimulations together with well-studied HLA-B-restricted epitopes. Donor HLA type was relevant to the analysis, because carriage of CMV infection together with the matching HLA type was indicated by public TCR beta signatures. Overall study outcomes, separate from this receptor: In both this cohort and an independent cohort of 350 or so donors, the cumulative frequency of public TCR beta family members distinguished carriers of CMV infection plus the relevant HLA type. The ex vivo response was dominated by HLA-C-restricted CMV-specific TCR beta clonotypes, and the single most frequent clonotype in two of eight donors was supplied by these HLA-C-restricted clonotypes.

The germline V end is reduced by 1 base and the J end by 7 bases; junction bases left unmatched: 10. The CDR3 covers 16 residues, taking in both the cysteine and the phenylalanine. Only the CDR3 region is kept as DNA, spanning 48 bases read in frame from base 1. CDR1 SGHTA and CDR2 FQGNSA were looked up in the germline V gene. In the paper's terms, the treatment or condition label means: in vitro stimulation with specific CMV peptide epitopes to enrich CMV-specific T cells. To note about this clonotype: What antigen it recognizes has not been identified. Base quality data are lacking; no much larger clone is found one base away.

For sequencing, an Illumina HiSeq 1500 was employed. TCRdb cleaned the public reads at Q25 with fastp, built clones with MiXCR and kept in-frame beta chains. Rows are unified per CDR3 protein, each entry keeping the most common DNA and genes. The sample contains about 110,000 distinct CDR3 sequences, around 31% of them found a single time. About 81% of the sample comes from the top ten. The sequence came from a human donor in good health (CMV status not recorded). Some clones in this sample may be carry-over from other donors' samples. The receptor chain draws on TRBV7-2 and TRBJ2-1; TRBD2 matches 7 bases in the middle. The material was CD8+ T cells from cultured PBMCs, obtained from culture after CMV antigen stimulation. The CDR3: CASSLEGWLAENEQFF. The DNA sequence is given as TGTGCCAGCAGCTTAGAAGGTTGGCTAGCGGAAAATGAGCAGTTCTTC. Where the CDR3 stops, the reference TRBV7-2 and TRBJ2-1 genes take over; the full variable domain is GAGVSQSPSNKVTEKGKDVELRCDPISGHTALYWYRQSLGQGLEFLIYFQGNSAPDKSGLPSDRFSAERTGGSVSTLTIQRTQQEDSAVYLCASSLEGWLAENEQFFGPGTRLTVL.